The T cell receptor (beta chain) described here comes from a study of vaccination and CD4 T cells after COVID-19. Researchers used the Oncomine TCR Beta short-read assay to sequence DNA from cultured CD4+ T cells. Cultured CD4+ T cells yielded the extracted genomic DNA. TCRdb ran MiXCR on the PCR reads and lists one entry per CDR3 protein. The repertoire holds roughly 16,000 distinct CDR3 sequences, with around 72% as singletons. Indicated treatment: roughly ten-day PBMC culture with coronavirus spike peptide pools or control peptides (ViraFEST assay). Antigen-specific T cell expansion with peptide pools preceded TCR sequencing in the ViraFEST approach. Germline values: CDR1 DFQATT, CDR2 SNEGSKA (reference sequence). The CDR3 consists of 12 residues. Deletions cut 7 bases from V and 0 bases from J, with 9 bases between. Notes on this clonotype: Antigen unknown.

This receptor was taken from a human donor who received a COVID-19 vaccine. The sample consisted of CD4+ T cells from blood, cultured in vitro, taken after SARS-CoV-2 vaccination. V and J are TRBV20-1 and TRBJ1-2; D uncertain. The CDR3 DNA reads as TGCAGTGGACAAAGCCCTAACTATGGCTACACCTTC. Its translation: CSGQSPNYGYTF.